These 12 T cell receptor beta chains came from one sample sequenced in a study of cytomegalovirus exposure and HLA in healthy donors. Use of 60 Vbeta and 13 Jbeta primers characterized the PCR. The method was immunoSEQ multiplex PCR; TCRdb's version includes in-frame clones alone and lacks a portion of them. Of 200,000 or so clones in the sample, around 81% were seen once. Sequencing was performed on PBMCs. The source of these receptors is a woman aged 18-29 years in good health and CMV-seropositive.

This clone showed up just once. V and J are TRBV19 and TRBJ1-1; the match to TRBD1 covers 8 bases. The CDR3 is made up of 14 amino acids. J lost 4 bases, V lost 6 bases, and 7 bases had no gene match. Germline V gives CDR1 LNHDA, CDR2 SQIVND (reference sequence). The CDR3, as DNA: TGTGCCAGTAGAGAACGACAGGGGTTCACTGAAGCTTTCTTT. It encodes CASRERQGFTEAFF.

This clone came up a few times. CDR3 in DNA: TGTGCCAGCAGCCTGTATAGCTCCTACAATGAGCAGTTCTTC. It codes for CASSLYSSYNEQFF. The chain has TRBV7-2 and TRBJ2-1; D unresolved. V was cut by 5 bases and J by 0 bases, with 8 bases left in between. In germline, CDR1 is SGHTA, CDR2 FQGNSA. CDR3 length equals 14 residues. The complete variable domain, with remaining parts taken from reference TRBV7-2 and TRBJ2-1, reads GAGVSQSPSNKVTEKGKDVELRCDPISGHTALYWYRQSLGQGLEFLIYFQGNSAPDKSGLPSDRFSAERTGGSVSTLTIQRTQQEDSAVYLCASSLYSSYNEQFFGPGTRLTVL.

A word on this clone: This same CDR3 is encoded by further DNA sequences in the sample. V and J are TRBV5-1 and TRBJ1-1; D is possibly TRBD1 (5 bases). Germline V gene sequence: CDR1 SGHRS, CDR2 YFSETQ. The CDR3 has 16 amino acids. Trimming shortened V by 6 bases and J by 8 bases, and 26 bases separated the two germline ends. The chain's CDR3 is CASNKDKPGLVSEAFF. For the CDR3, the DNA is TGCGCCAGCAACAAAGACAAGCCAGGGCTTGTCTCCGAAGCTTTCTTT.

J is TRBJ1-2 and V is TRBV25-1; a weak D match, TRBD1 (5 bases). Germline CDR1 MGHDK, CDR2 SYGVNS. The V and J ends lost 8 bases and 8 bases respectively, with 15 bases between them. The CDR3 has 12 residues. In DNA form, the CDR3 reads TGTGCCAGCGGGTCCCCTTGGGGCGGCTACACCTTC. Amino acid sequence: CASGSPWGGYTF.

The V and J genes are TRBV5-1 and TRBJ1-2; D gene unclear. Trimming pared 0 bases from V and 3 bases from J, leaving 9 bases between. Germline V gene data show CDR1 as SGHRS and CDR2 as YFSETQ. The CDR3 loop spans 14 amino acids. The chain's CDR3 is CASSLEGSDYGYTF. The CDR3 bases are TGCGCCAGCAGCTTGGAAGGCAGCGACTATGGCTACACCTTC.

The CDR3: CASSLRLAGGPYEQFF. CDR3 coding DNA: TGTGCCAGCAGCCTCAGACTAGCGGGGGGGCCATATGAGCAGTTCTTC. The chain employs TRBV7-2 and TRBJ2-1; 14 bases fit TRBD2. The trim removed 5 bases at V and 8 bases at J, leaving 8 bases unmatched. From germline, CDR1 is SGHTA and CDR2 FQGNSA. The CDR3 covers 16 residues. Drawing the rest from reference TRBV7-2 and TRBJ2-1, the complete variable domain is GAGVSQSPSNKVTEKGKDVELRCDPISGHTALYWYRQSLGQGLEFLIYFQGNSAPDKSGLPSDRFSAERTGGSVSTLTIQRTQQEDSAVYLCASSLRLAGGPYEQFFGPGTRLTVL.

The sample holds one count of this clone. The chain's CDR3 is CASSLDQGQGNQPQHF. Here the CDR3 DNA reads TGTGCCAGCAGTTTGGACCAGGGACAGGGGAATCAGCCCCAGCATTTT. The chain joins TRBV28 to TRBJ1-5, with TRBD1 identical over 10 bases. The CDR3 totals 16 residues. V shed 3 bases and J 4 bases; nucleotides not matched to a gene: 6. Germline-derived CDR1 and CDR2 are MDHEN and SYDVKM.

The rearrangement joins TRBV11-1 to TRBJ2-2; 12 positions agree with TRBD2. The CDR3 consists of 17 residues. CDR1 and CDR2 from the germline V gene are SGHAT and FQDESV (reference sequence). Germline trimming cut 3 bases from V and 0 bases from J; bases unmatched to any gene: 2. The CDR3 DNA sequence: TGTGCCAGCAGCTTCCCTAGCGGGGGGGCGAACACCGGGGAGCTGTTTTTT. Its translation: CASSFPSGGANTGELFF. Full variable domain (missing parts from reference TRBV11-1 and TRBJ2-2): EAEVAQSPRYKITEKSQAVAFWCDPISGHATLYWYRQILGQGPELLVQFQDESVVDDSQLPKDRFSAERLKGVDSTLKIQPAELGDSAMYLCASSFPSGGANTGELFFGEGSRLTVL.

The chain recombines TRBV5-1 with TRBJ1-1; 8 bases are shared with TRBD1. From germline, CDR1 is SGHRS and CDR2 YFSETQ. V shed 3 bases and J 8 bases; nucleotides not matched to a gene: 6. This CDR3 is built from 13 residues. CDR3 sequence (DNA): TGCGCCAGCAGCTCGGCTAGGACAGGGGAAGCTTTCTTT. Its translation: CASSSARTGEAFF.

The V call is TRBV5-1, the J call TRBJ2-7, with TRBD1 matching 9 bases. J lost 5 bases, V lost 4 bases, and 7 bases had no gene match. Germline V CDR1 and CDR2: SGHRS, YFSETQ. The CDR3 consists of 14 residues. The DNA for the CDR3 is TGCGCCAGCAGCGAGAAACAGGGGGCGAACGAGCAGTACTTC. This gives the protein CASSEKQGANEQYF.

The V gene is TRBV19, the J gene TRBJ1-4, with 8 bases fitting TRBD1. The CDR3 length is 15 residues. In germline, CDR1 is LNHDA, CDR2 SQIVND (reference sequence). After removal of 5 bases from V and 4 bases from J, the junction contained 6 bases not matched to a gene. The CDR3 DNA reads as TGTGCCAGTAGTGTCGGGACAGGCAATAATGAAAAACTGTTTTTT. This encodes CASSVGTGNNEKLFF.

J is TRBJ1-1 and V is TRBV19; D is unresolved. Germline assignment: CDR1 LNHDA and CDR2 SQIVND (reference sequence). V was trimmed by 8 bases and J by 5 bases, leaving 18 bases between them. CDR3 length: 14 amino acids. Here the CDR3 DNA reads TGTGCCAGTTGTCTCTCTACGACGGGGACTGAAGCTTTCTTT. The encoded protein is CASCLSTTGTEAFF.